The next 20 T cell receptor beta chains were all read from a single sample in a study of T cell responses to AZD1222 COVID-19 vaccine. Clones were read by immunoSEQ multiplex PCR, and TCRdb kept only the in-frame ones, dropping some. The sample holds roughly 70,000 clones, roughly 89% seen once. The material was peripheral blood, obtained 28 days after the second AZD1222 dose. The receptors originated from an adult who received the AZD1222 COVID-19 vaccine.

The chain carries TRBV10-3 and TRBJ2-2; 14 nucleotides align to TRBD2. This CDR3 comprises 16 residues. Germline V gene sequence: CDR1 ENHRY, CDR2 SYGVKD. V trimming: 10 bases; J trimming: 1 base; junction bases outside the gene matches: 5. The CDR3 sequence is CATAGTSGRNTGELFF. CDR3 sequence (DNA): TGTGCCACCGCAGGGACTAGCGGGAGGAACACCGGGGAGCTGTTTTTT.

The chain recombines TRBV14 with TRBJ2-5; 13 nucleotides match TRBD2. This CDR3 region has 19 residues. Germline loops: CDR1 SGHDN, CDR2 FVKESK. Trimming took 1 base from V and 0 from J; bases not matched to a gene: 8. The CDR3 spells CASSQVRTSGGAYQETQYF. The CDR3 bases are TGTGCCAGCAGCCAAGTCCGGACTAGCGGGGGAGCGTACCAAGAGACCCAGTACTTC. The full variable domain, its missing parts supplied by reference TRBV14 and TRBJ2-5, is EAGVTQFPSHSVIEKGQTVTLRCDPISGHDNLYWYRRVMGKEIKFLLHFVKESKQDESGMPNNRFLAERTGGTYSTLKVQPAELEDSGVYFCASSQVRTSGGAYQETQYFGPGTRLLVL.

The chain uses TRBV7-9 and TRBJ1-2; no clear D. The CDR3 has 14 amino acids. Germline assignment: CDR1 SEHNR and CDR2 FQNEAQ (reference sequence). Trimming pared 1 base from V and 0 bases from J, leaving 6 bases between. The CDR3 DNA is TGTGCCAGCAGCTTAGATCGGACTAACTATGGCTACACCTTC. It encodes CASSLDRTNYGYTF. The variable domain in full, completed from reference TRBV7-9 and TRBJ1-2, reads DTGVSQNPRHKITKRGQNVTFRCDPISEHNRLYWYRQTLGQGPEFLTYFQNEAQLEKSRLLSDRFSAERPKGSFSTLEIQRTEQGDSAMYLCASSLDRTNYGYTFGSGTRLTVV.

The J gene is TRBJ2-6, the V gene TRBV19; D assignment may be TRBD1 or TRBD2 (5 bases each). The germline CDR1 and CDR2 sequences are LNHDA and SQIVND (reference sequence). The CDR3 has 18 residues. Trimming removed 9 bases from V and 0 bases from J, with 21 bases in between. The CDR3 nucleotides read TGTGCCAGCAGCGGCCGAAGGGGACCCTCCTCTGGGGCCAACGTCCTGACTTTC. Its translation: CASSGRRGPSSGANVLTF. The complete variable domain, with remaining parts taken from reference TRBV19 and TRBJ2-6, reads DGGITQSPKYLFRKEGQNVTLSCEQNLNHDAMYWYRQDPGQGLRLIYYSQIVNDFQKGDIAEGYSVSREKKESFPLTVTSAQKNPTAFYLCASSGRRGPSSGANVLTFGAGSRLTVL.

DNA for the CDR3: TGTGCCAGCACCGAGGGGGGGCCGGCCAACGTCCTGACTTTC. It is translated as CASTEGGPANVLTF. V and J are TRBV28 and TRBJ2-6, with D tentatively TRBD2 (7 bases). Trimming cost V 7 bases and J 6 bases, with 13 bases left between them. The CDR3 runs 14 residues. From germline, CDR1 is MDHEN and CDR2 SYDVKM. Variable domain in full (rest from reference TRBV28 and TRBJ2-6): DVKVTQSSRYLVKRTGEKVFLECVQDMDHENMFWYRQDPGLGLRLIYFSYDVKMKEKGDIPEGYSVSREKKERFSLILESASTNQTSMYLCASTEGGPANVLTFGAGSRLTVL.

The V gene is TRBV2, the J gene TRBJ2-2; 8 positions agree with TRBD2. V trimming: 0 bases; J trimming: 5 bases; junction bases outside the gene matches: 8. The CDR3 runs 17 residues. The germline gives CDR1 SNHLY, CDR2 FYNNEI. CDR3 sequence: CASSEASIAGRTGELFF. The CDR3 bases are TGTGCCAGCAGTGAAGCGTCGATAGCGGGAAGGACCGGGGAGCTGTTTTTT.

The rearrangement links TRBV3-1 (or the pseudogene TRBV3-2) to TRBJ1-2, with unresolved D. The germline CDR1 and CDR2 sequences are LGHDT and YNNKEL (reference sequence). V lost 1 base and J lost 4, with 10 bases in between. This CDR3 is 14 amino acids long. The DNA of the CDR3 is TGTGCCAGCAGCCAAGTGGAGAGCCTCTATGGCTACACCTTC. This sequence encodes CASSQVESLYGYTF.

This clone was observed a handful of times. The chain joins TRBV11-1 to TRBJ2-1, with D unclear. Germline assignment: CDR1 SGHAT and CDR2 FQDESV (reference sequence). The CDR3 covers 12 residues. Trimming shortened V by 3 bases and J by 7 bases, and 7 bases separated the two germline ends. This chain's CDR3 is CASSFQKNEQFF. CDR3 DNA sequence: TGTGCCAGCAGCTTCCAGAAAAATGAGCAGTTCTTC.

This clone was found once. The rearrangement uses TRBV4-1 and TRBJ1-5, with D perhaps TRBD1 (6 bases). V lost 4 bases, J lost 4 bases, and 14 bases lay in between. There are 15 residues in the CDR3. Germline V gives CDR1 MGHRA, CDR2 YSYEKL. The CDR3 bases are TGCGCCAGCAGCCCCCTGCGGCAGGGGAATCAGCCCCAGCATTTT. As protein: CASSPLRQGNQPQHF.

This chain joins TRBV6-1 and TRBJ1-4; a weak D match, TRBD1 (5 bases). Germline loops: CDR1 MNHNS, CDR2 SASEGT. Trimming removed 3 bases at V and 10 bases at J, with 15 bases between. CDR3 length: 14 amino acids. The CDR3 loop reads CASSELRGEGKLFF. CDR3 bases: TGTGCCAGCAGTGAGCTTAGGGGCGAAGGAAAACTGTTTTTT.

The chain is built from TRBV4-3 and TRBJ1-2; 9 bases are a match to TRBD1. This CDR3 comprises 16 residues. V was clipped by 3 bases and J by 2 bases; unmatched bases: 7. CDR1 is LGHNA, CDR2 YSLEER, per germline. The CDR3 reads CASSQRTGAGNYGYTF. The CDR3 DNA follows: TGCGCCAGCAGCCAGAGGACAGGGGCTGGGAACTATGGCTACACCTTC.

The chain combines TRBV18 with TRBJ2-1; D perhaps matches TRBD2 (5 bases). V dropped 0 bases and J dropped 1 base, with 19 bases sitting between them. CDR1 is KGHSH and CDR2 is LQKENI in the germline V gene. The CDR3 runs to 19 residues. CDR3 coding DNA: TGTGCCAGCTCACCACCGGTAGGAAAGGGCAGCGGTTCCTACAATGAGCAGTTCTTC. The encoded protein is CASSPPVGKGSGSYNEQFF.

V usage is TRBV11-2 and J usage is TRBJ2-7, with D perhaps assigned TRBD1 or TRBD2 (5 bases each). Trimming pared 5 bases from V and 1 base from J, leaving 18 bases between. This CDR3 is built from 16 residues. Germline assignment: CDR1 SGHAT and CDR2 FQNNGV. This CDR3 is CASSPRPGRSSYEQYV. CDR3 nucleotide sequence: TGTGCCAGCAGCCCCCGGCCGGGACGGAGTTCCTACGAGCAGTACGTC.

This clone was counted between two and nine times. The V gene is TRBV2, the J gene TRBJ1-2; 10 bases are a match to TRBD1. The germline V gene encodes CDR1 SNHLY and CDR2 FYNNEI. The CDR3 is made up of 14 amino acids. The J segment lost 10 bases and the V segment lost 6 bases, leaving 11 bases of the junction unmatched. The CDR3 loop is CASSARQGARDYTF. The CDR3 DNA sequence: TGTGCCAGCAGCGCCCGACAGGGGGCGCGTGACTACACCTTC.

The rearrangement uses TRBV29-1 and TRBJ1-3; 9 bases agree with TRBD1. Germline CDR1 is SQVTM and CDR2 is ANQGSEA. The ends lost 1 base at V and 4 bases at J; junction bases unmatched: 8. CDR3 length: 16 amino acids. The CDR3 region is CSVEVPTGGLGNTIYF. The CDR3 nucleotides read TGCAGCGTTGAAGTTCCGACAGGGGGGTTGGGAAACACCATATATTTT.

This clone was seen once. A read error may account for a junction end that differs from germline. This chain connects TRBV11-2 to TRBJ2-3; either TRBD1 or TRBD2 may supply D (5 bases each). CDR1 is SGHAT and CDR2 is FQNNGV in the germline V gene. The CDR3 has 14 residues. The CDR3 DNA reads TGTGCCAGCAGCTTAGCCCCCCGCCGGGACGGCTCGGTGTTT. Its protein product is CASSLAPRRDGSVF.

This rearrangement joins TRBV6-2 or TRBV6-3 to TRBJ2-5; TRBD2 aligns across 7 bases. Trimming at V came to 2 bases and at J to 5 bases, leaving 2 bases not matched to a gene. CDR3 length equals 13 residues. Germline V gene data show CDR1 as MNHEY and CDR2 as SVGEGT. The CDR3 reads CASSYREGETQYF. CDR3 coding DNA: TGTGCCAGCAGTTACAGGGAGGGGGAGACCCAGTACTTC.

V is TRBV4-3 and J is TRBJ2-2; TRBD1 might be the D (6 bases). V was pared by 0 bases and J by 6 bases, with 11 bases between. There are 15 residues in the CDR3. The V gene's germline CDR1 is LGHNA and CDR2 YSLEER. The CDR3 protein is CASSQDWTVAGELFF. CDR3 DNA sequence: TGCGCCAGCAGCCAAGACTGGACAGTTGCCGGGGAGCTGTTTTTT.

This clone was seen only a few times. The rearrangement links TRBV3-1 (or the pseudogene TRBV3-2) to TRBJ2-3; D is possibly TRBD2 (6 bases). V gave up 4 bases and J gave up 1 base, with 15 bases separating them. The CDR3 extends over 16 amino acids. Germline lookup yields CDR1 LGHDT and CDR2 YNNKEL (reference sequence). The CDR3 nucleotides read TGTGCCAGCAGCCGCCGGAGGGCCGGGGGCACAGATACGCAGTATTTT. Amino acid sequence: CASSRRRAGGTDTQYF.

CDR3 nucleotide sequence: TGTGCCACCAGCATTGTGTCCCTGGCGTGGGGAAATACGCAGTATTTT. It yields the protein CATSIVSLAWGNTQYF. This chain connects TRBV15 to TRBJ2-3; D is unresolved. The CDR3 loop spans 16 amino acids. Trimming cost V 4 bases and J 7 bases, with 21 bases left between them. Germline loops: CDR1 LNHNV, CDR2 YYDKDF (reference sequence).